The source of this T cell receptor beta chain is a study of shared clonotypes between healthy human individuals. The CDR3 contains 12 residues. CDR1 and CDR2 (germline): SEHNR, FQNEAQ (reference sequence). V trimming: 10 bases; J trimming: 9 bases; junction bases outside the gene matches: 8. Naive CD8 cells comprised CD45RO-negative, CCR7-positively selected cells, excluding terminally differentiated effector memory CD45RA+ cells. Repertoires were generated with immunoSEQ multiplex PCR, while TCRdb's copy carries only in-frame clones and drops some. This sample has about 1,800,000 clones; about 95% occur once, and the top ten carry less than 1.5%.

This TCR was sampled from a man aged 18 to 29 in good health. The sample consisted of naive CD8+ T cells sorted from blood. The chain combines TRBV7-9 with TRBJ2-1, with 8 bases matching TRBD1. CDR3 residues: CATQGQGGEQFF. The CDR3 nucleotides read TGTGCCACCCAAGGACAGGGAGGTGAGCAGTTCTTC.